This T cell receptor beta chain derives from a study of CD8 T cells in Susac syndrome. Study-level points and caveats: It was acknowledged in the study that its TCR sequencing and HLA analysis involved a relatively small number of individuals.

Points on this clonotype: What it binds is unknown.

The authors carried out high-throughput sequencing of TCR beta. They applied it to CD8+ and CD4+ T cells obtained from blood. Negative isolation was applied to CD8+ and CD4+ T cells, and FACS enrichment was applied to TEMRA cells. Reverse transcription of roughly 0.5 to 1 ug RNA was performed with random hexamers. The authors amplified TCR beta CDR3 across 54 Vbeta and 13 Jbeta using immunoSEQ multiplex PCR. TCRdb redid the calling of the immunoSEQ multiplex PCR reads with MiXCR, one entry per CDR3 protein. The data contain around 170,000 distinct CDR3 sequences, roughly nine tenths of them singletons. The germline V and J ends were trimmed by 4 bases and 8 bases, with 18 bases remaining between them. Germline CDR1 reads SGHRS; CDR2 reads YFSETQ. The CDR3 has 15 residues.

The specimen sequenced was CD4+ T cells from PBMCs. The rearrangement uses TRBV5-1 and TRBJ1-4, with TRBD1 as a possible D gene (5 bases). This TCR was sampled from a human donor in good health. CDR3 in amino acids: CASSTTAQTGEKLFF. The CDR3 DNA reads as TGCGCCAGCAGCACGACAGCTCAAACTGGGGAAAAACTGTTTTTT.